A selection of T cell receptor beta chains follows, all from one sample in a study of cytomegalovirus exposure and HLA in healthy donors. Sequenced by immunoSEQ multiplex PCR; TCRdb stores in-frame clones only, minus some. The sample lists approximately 160,000 clones; around 85% were seen once. The sample consisted of PBMCs. The receptors derive from a woman aged 25 to 39 in good health and CMV-seronegative. CDR3s include the opening cysteine and the closing phenylalanine or tryptophan. The order of the fields is clone size, CDR3 length, J gene, D gene, V gene, CDR3 protein, CDR3 DNA. A D gene is named only where the DNA matches it firmly. Size is omitted from some rows. Given values are once, few, many or a class for expanded clones.

once	15	TRBJ2-1	TRBD2	TRBV18	CASSPQAGGPNEQFF	TGTGCCAGCTCACCACAAGCGGGAGGGCCCAATGAGCAGTTCTTC
NA	15	TRBJ2-1	TRBD2	TRBV7-2	CASSLAGLAHNEQFF	TGTGCCAGCAGCTTAGCGGGACTAGCCCATAATGAGCAGTTCTTC
NA	15	TRBJ2-7	NA	TRBV6-1	CASRTRLAQTYEQYF	TGTGCCAGCAGGACGAGGCTAGCTCAAACTTACGAGCAGTACTTC
NA	15	TRBJ2-2	TRBD1	TRBV29-1	CSHRGQTKHSGELFF	TGCAGCCACAGGGGACAGACAAAACATTCCGGGGAGCTGTTTTTT
NA	12	TRBJ2-7	NA	TRBV25-1	CASSEQGYEQYF	TGTGCCAGCAGTGAGCAGGGGTACGAGCAGTACTTC
NA	15	TRBJ1-5	NA	TRBV28	CASRGATGYNQPQHF	TGTGCCAGCAGGGGGGCCACAGGCTACAATCAGCCCCAGCATTTT
few	13	TRBJ1-4	NA	TRBV27	CASRSIERNKLFF	TGTGCCAGCAGGTCGATAGAACGGAATAAACTGTTTTTT
NA	9	TRBJ1-1	NA	TRBV30	CAFSEEAFF	TGTGCCTTCTCGGAAGAAGCTTTCTTT
NA	16	TRBJ2-7	TRBD1	TRBV5-1	CASSLAVGTGVHEQYF	TGCGCCAGCAGCTTGGCGGTCGGGACAGGGGTCCACGAGCAGTACTTC
once	16	TRBJ2-2	TRBD1	TRBV11-3	CASSLDLGGATGELFF	TGTGCCAGCAGCTTAGATCTAGGGGGCGCGACCGGGGAGCTGTTTTTT
once	15	TRBJ1-2	NA	TRBV4-3	CASSQDTGGVYGYTF	TGCGCCAGCAGCCAAGATACGGGGGGGGTTTATGGCTACACCTTC
NA	17	TRBJ1-6	NA	TRBV5-6	CASSLGQQSSYNSPLHF	TGTGCCAGCAGCTTGGGACAGCAGAGCTCCTATAATTCACCCCTCCACTTT
few	14	TRBJ2-2	NA	TRBV6-5	CASRRGANTGELFF	TGTGCCAGCAGAAGGGGCGCGAACACCGGGGAGCTGTTTTTT
NA	15	TRBJ1-1	NA	TRBV7-9	CASSFTGRTNTEAFF	TGTGCCAGCAGCTTCACGGGGCGGACGAACACTGAAGCTTTCTTT
NA	13	TRBJ1-1	TRBD1	TRBV7-9	CASSFAGGRKAFF	TGTGCCAGCAGCTTCGCAGGGGGACGTAAAGCTTTCTTT
NA	14	TRBJ1-2	NA	TRBV29-1	CSVEVRGRSYGYTF	TGCAGCGTTGAGGTGAGGGGAAGGTCTTATGGCTACACCTTC
NA	16	TRBJ2-1	TRBD1	TRBV7-7	CASSLVQGAAYNEQFF	TGTGCCAGCAGCTTAGTTCAGGGGGCGGCCTACAATGAGCAGTTCTTC
few	15	TRBJ1-5	NA	TRBV7-9	CASSLAEGSNQPQHF	TGTGCCAGCAGCTTAGCGGAGGGGAGCAATCAGCCCCAGCATTTT
many	12	TRBJ1-2	NA	TRBV27	CATPESGYGYTF	TGTGCCACCCCGGAGTCCGGATATGGCTACACCTTC
NA	13	TRBJ2-7	TRBD2	TRBV11-1	CASRPGGGYEQYF	TGTGCCAGCAGACCGGGGGGTGGCTACGAGCAGTACTTC
once	13	TRBJ2-7	NA	TRBV5-1	CASSTGNSYEQYF	TGCGCCAGCAGTACAGGGAACTCCTACGAGCAGTACTTC
NA	13	TRBJ1-2	TRBD1	TRBV5-4	CASTGTERIGYTF	TGTGCCAGCACAGGGACAGAGCGTATAGGCTACACCTTC
NA	12	TRBJ1-1	NA	TRBV5-1	CASSSPNTEAFF	TGCGCCAGCAGCTCACCGAACACTGAAGCTTTCTTT
NA	14	TRBJ1-2	NA	TRBV29-1	CSVDGPGVNYGYTF	TGCAGCGTTGACGGGCCAGGTGTGAACTATGGCTACACCTTC
NA	16	TRBJ2-1	TRBD2	TRBV7-2	CASSKLAGGPYNEQFF	TGTGCCAGCAGCAAACTAGCGGGGGGACCCTACAATGAGCAGTTCTTC
NA	14	TRBJ1-6	NA	TRBV6-5	CASSYQAPNSPLHF	TGTGCCAGCAGTTACCAGGCGCCTAATTCACCCCTCCACTTT
NA	11	TRBJ2-7	NA	TRBV20-1	CSATTSYEQYF	TGCAGTGCTACTACCTCCTACGAGCAGTACTTC
few	14	TRBJ2-3	NA	TRBV27	CASSFWGSTDTQYF	TGTGCCAGCAGTTTTTGGGGGAGCACAGATACGCAGTATTTT
few	14	TRBJ2-1	NA	TRBV18	CASSPPLPINEQFF	TGTGCCAGCTCACCACCGCTCCCGATCAATGAGCAGTTCTTC
NA	14	TRBJ1-3	TRBD1	TRBV6-1	CASSEGTGIYTIYF	TGTGCCAGCAGTGAAGGGACAGGGATATACACCATATATTTT
NA	12	TRBJ2-2	NA	TRBV5-1	CASSSLGGELFF	TGCGCCAGCAGCTCCCTCGGCGGGGAGCTGTTTTTT
NA	13	TRBJ2-7	TRBD1	TRBV28	CASSSDRDDEQYF	TGTGCCAGCAGCAGCGACAGGGACGACGAGCAGTACTTC
NA	15	TRBJ1-1	TRBD1	TRBV5-4	CASSKRTGMNTEAFF	TGTGCCAGCAGCAAAAGGACAGGAATGAACACTGAAGCTTTCTTT
NA	14	TRBJ2-7	NA	TRBV7-6	CASSLSEMAYEQYF	TGTGCCAGCAGCTTATCTGAGATGGCCTACGAGCAGTACTTC
NA	16	TRBJ2-2	NA	TRBV5-3	CARSLRTGPQAGELFF	TGTGCCAGAAGCCTCAGAACCGGGCCCCAAGCGGGGGAGCTGTTTTTT
few	13	TRBJ1-2	NA	TRBV5-4	CASSQRQSYGYTF	TGTGCCAGCAGCCAAAGACAGTCCTATGGCTACACCTTC
NA	17	TRBJ2-5	NA	TRBV6-1	CASSEQSYKVSQETQYF	TGTGCCAGCAGTGAACAGTCCTACAAGGTATCCCAAGAGACCCAGTACTTC
NA	12	TRBJ1-1	NA	TRBV5-1	CASLGDGTEAFF	TGCGCCAGCTTGGGGGATGGGACTGAAGCTTTCTTT
NA	13	TRBJ2-1	NA	TRBV6-6	CASSYQTQNEQFF	TGTGCCAGCAGTTATCAAACGCAGAATGAGCAGTTCTTC
NA	15	TRBJ1-4	NA	TRBV9	CASSVADQPNEKLFF	TGTGCCAGCAGCGTAGCTGACCAACCTAATGAAAAACTGTTTTTT
NA	12	TRBJ1-1	NA	TRBV6-1	CASSEVGYEAFF	TGTGCCAGCAGTGAAGTAGGCTATGAAGCTTTCTTT
NA	14	TRBJ1-1	NA	TRBV6-5	CASSYSEGSTEAFF	TGTGCCAGCAGTTACTCGGAGGGCAGCACTGAAGCTTTCTTT
NA	14	TRBJ1-5	NA	TRBV2	CASGRSQGNQPQHF	TGTGCCAGCGGGCGGTCGCAAGGCAATCAGCCCCAGCATTTT
NA	18	TRBJ1-3	TRBD1	TRBV9	CASSVTFAGTGNANTIYF	TGTGCCAGCAGCGTAACTTTTGCCGGGACAGGGAACGCGAACACCATATATTTT
NA	14	TRBJ2-7	NA	TRBV19	CASSMETGSYEQYF	TGTGCCAGTAGTATGGAGACAGGCTCCTACGAGCAGTACTTC
NA	15	TRBJ2-3	NA	TRBV4-3	CASSQARTSTDTQYF	TGCGCCAGCAGCCAAGCCAGGACTAGCACAGATACGCAGTATTTT
few	15	TRBJ2-2	TRBD1	TRBV27	CASSRDRGMSGELFF	TGTGCCAGCAGTAGGGACAGGGGGATGTCCGGGGAGCTGTTTTTT
NA	14	TRBJ2-7	TRBD2	TRBV7-9	CASSPGLAVYEQYF	TGTGCCAGCAGCCCGGGACTAGCGGTCTACGAGCAGTACTTC
NA	13	TRBJ2-3	NA	TRBV5-6	CASSLAGSDTQYF	TGTGCCAGCAGCTTGGCGGGATCTGATACGCAGTATTTT
NA	16	TRBJ2-5	TRBD1	TRBV4-1	CASSQGRDRIQETQYF	TGCGCCAGCAGCCAAGGCCGGGACAGGATCCAAGAGACCCAGTACTTC
NA	14	TRBJ1-5	NA	TRBV27	CASSSTEALQPQHF	TGTGCCAGCAGTTCAACAGAGGCGCTCCAGCCCCAGCATTTT
few	15	TRBJ1-5	NA	TRBV2	CASSEGGASNQPQHF	TGTGCCAGCAGTGAAGGGGGAGCAAGCAATCAGCCCCAGCATTTT
NA	14	TRBJ2-1	TRBD2	TRBV7-2	CASSPGLLNNEQFF	TGTGCCAGCAGCCCGGGACTACTTAACAATGAGCAGTTCTTC
NA	14	TRBJ1-2	NA	TRBV21-1	CASVRKGTYQGYTF	TGTGCCAGCGTGCGGAAGGGAACGTATCAGGGCTACACCTTC
NA	13	TRBJ1-1	TRBD1	TRBV5-1	CASSQDRGAEAFF	TGCGCCAGCAGCCAGGACAGGGGTGCTGAAGCTTTCTTT
NA	14	TRBJ1-2	TRBD1	TRBV7-9	CASSAGQGNYGYTF	TGTGCCAGCAGCGCGGGACAGGGGAACTATGGCTACACCTTC
NA	15	TRBJ2-2	NA	TRBV10-3	CAIKNPGQDTGELFF	TGTGCCATCAAGAACCCGGGACAAGACACCGGGGAGCTGTTTTTT
NA	14	TRBJ2-3	NA	TRBV25-1	CASSDFRTTDTQYF	TGTGCCAGCAGTGATTTCCGGACCACAGATACGCAGTATTTT
NA	15	TRBJ1-1	NA	TRBV5-1	CASSFRRGGTTEAFF	TGCGCCAGCAGCTTTCGTCGCGGGGGTACGACTGAAGCTTTCTTT
NA	12	TRBJ2-7	NA	TRBV11-2	CASSLTATEQYF	TGTGCCAGCAGCTTGACAGCTACCGAGCAGTACTTC